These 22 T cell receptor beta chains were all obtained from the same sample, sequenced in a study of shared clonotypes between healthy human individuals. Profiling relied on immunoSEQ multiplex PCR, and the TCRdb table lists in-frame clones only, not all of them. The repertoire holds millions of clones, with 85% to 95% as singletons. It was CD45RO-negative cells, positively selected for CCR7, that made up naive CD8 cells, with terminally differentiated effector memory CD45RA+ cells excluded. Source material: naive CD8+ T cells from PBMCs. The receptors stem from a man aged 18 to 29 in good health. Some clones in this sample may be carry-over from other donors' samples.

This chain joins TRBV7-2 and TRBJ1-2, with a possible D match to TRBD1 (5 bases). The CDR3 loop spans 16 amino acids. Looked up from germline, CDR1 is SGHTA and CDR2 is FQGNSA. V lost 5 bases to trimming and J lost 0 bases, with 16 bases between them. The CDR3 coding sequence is TGTGCCAGCAGCCCCACCCCCGGGGGAGCTAACTATGGCTACACCTTC. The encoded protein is CASSPTPGGANYGYTF.

The CDR3 loop is CASSARDSTYEQYF. The DNA of the CDR3 is TGTGCCAGCAGTGCCCGGGACAGCACCTACGAGCAGTACTTC. The chain recombines TRBV6-1 with TRBJ2-7; TRBD1 aligns across 7 bases. The length of the CDR3 is 14 residues. Per the germline V gene, CDR1 is MNHNS and CDR2 is SASEGT. J was trimmed by 2 bases and V by 4 bases; bases with no gene match: 5.

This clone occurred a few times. The CDR3 DNA is TGTGCCAGCAGTGGGGGGGAGACCCAGTACTTC. As protein: CASSGGETQYF. This sequence joins TRBV28 and TRBJ2-5; TRBD2 is a possible D gene (6 bases). The CDR3 loop spans 11 amino acids. V lost 5 bases and J lost 5, with 6 bases in between. CDR1 is MDHEN and CDR2 is SYDVKM in the germline V gene.

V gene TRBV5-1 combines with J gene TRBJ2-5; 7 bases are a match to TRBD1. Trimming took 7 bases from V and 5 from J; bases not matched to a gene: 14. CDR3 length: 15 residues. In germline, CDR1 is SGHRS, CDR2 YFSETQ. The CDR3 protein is CASAPPGGSRETQYF. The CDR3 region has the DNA TGCGCCAGCGCCCCCCCAGGGGGAAGTAGGGAGACCCAGTACTTC.

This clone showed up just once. CDR3 residues: CASSGDRGGNEQYF. For the CDR3, the DNA is TGTGCCAGCAGTGGAGACAGGGGGGGAAACGAGCAGTACTTC. The chain couples TRBV27 to TRBJ2-7, with 9 bases aligning to TRBD1. The CDR3 runs 14 residues. The V segment lost 5 bases and the J segment 5 bases; nucleotides outside the gene matches: 7. Germline V lookup: CDR1 MNHEY, CDR2 SMNVEV (reference sequence).

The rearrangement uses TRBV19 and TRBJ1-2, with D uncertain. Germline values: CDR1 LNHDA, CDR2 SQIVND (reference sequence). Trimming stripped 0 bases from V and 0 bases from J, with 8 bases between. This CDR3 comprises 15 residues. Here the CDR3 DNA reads TGTGCCAGTAGTATAGATTTAGGGACTAACTATGGCTACACCTTC. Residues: CASSIDLGTNYGYTF.

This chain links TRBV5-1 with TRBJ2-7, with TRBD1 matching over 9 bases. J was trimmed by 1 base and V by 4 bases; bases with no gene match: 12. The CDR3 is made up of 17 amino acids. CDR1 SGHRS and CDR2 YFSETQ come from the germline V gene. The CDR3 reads CASSTTGTGILSYEQYF. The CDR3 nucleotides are TGCGCCAGCAGCACAACCGGGACAGGGATTCTGTCCTACGAGCAGTACTTC.

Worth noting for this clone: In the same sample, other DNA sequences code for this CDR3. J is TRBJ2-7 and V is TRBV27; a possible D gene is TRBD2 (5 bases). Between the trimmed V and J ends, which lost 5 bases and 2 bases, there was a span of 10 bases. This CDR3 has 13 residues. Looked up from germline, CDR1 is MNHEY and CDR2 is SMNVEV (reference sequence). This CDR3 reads CASSGQRTYEQYF. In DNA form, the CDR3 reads TGTGCCAGCAGTGGCCAGCGGACCTACGAGCAGTACTTC.

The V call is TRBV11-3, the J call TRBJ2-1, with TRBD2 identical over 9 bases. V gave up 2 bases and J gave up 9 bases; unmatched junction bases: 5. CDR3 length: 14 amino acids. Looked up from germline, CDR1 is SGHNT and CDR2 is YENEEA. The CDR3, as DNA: TGTGCCAGCAGCTTAAGAGGACTAGCGCGTGAGCAGTTCTTC. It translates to CASSLRGLAREQFF.

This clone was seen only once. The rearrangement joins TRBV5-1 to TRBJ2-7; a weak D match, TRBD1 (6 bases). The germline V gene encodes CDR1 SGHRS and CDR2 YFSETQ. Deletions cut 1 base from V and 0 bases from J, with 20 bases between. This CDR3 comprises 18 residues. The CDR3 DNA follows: TGCGCCAGCAGCTTGCTTTCCCTCAGGGGCCCGAGCTCCTACGAGCAGTACTTC. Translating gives CASSLLSLRGPSSYEQYF.

CDR3 bases: TGCGCCAGCAGCCAGAACAGGGGGCTCGTCATCGGCTACACCTTC. It is translated as CASSQNRGLVIGYTF. This sequence joins TRBV4-1 and TRBJ1-2, with 9 bases identical to TRBD1. V shed 3 bases and J 8 bases; nucleotides not matched to a gene: 10. Per germline, CDR1 MGHRA and CDR2 YSYEKL. CDR3 length: 15 amino acids.

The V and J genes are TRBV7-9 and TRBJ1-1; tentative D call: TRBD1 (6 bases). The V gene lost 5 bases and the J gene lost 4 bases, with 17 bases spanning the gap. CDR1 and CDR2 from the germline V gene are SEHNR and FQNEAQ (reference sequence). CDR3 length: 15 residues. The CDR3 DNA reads TGTGCCAGCAGCCTCCGAACAGGGCGGTTCACTGAAGCTTTCTTT. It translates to CASSLRTGRFTEAFF.

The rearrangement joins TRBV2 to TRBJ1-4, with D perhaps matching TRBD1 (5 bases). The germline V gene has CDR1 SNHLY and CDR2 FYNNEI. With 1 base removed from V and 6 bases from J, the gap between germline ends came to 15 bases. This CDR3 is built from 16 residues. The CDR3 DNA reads TGTGCCAGCAGTGAAGGTCTCCAGGGCGCCTATGAAAAACTGTTTTTT. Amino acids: CASSEGLQGAYEKLFF. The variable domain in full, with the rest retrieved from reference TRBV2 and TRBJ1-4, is EPEVTQTPSHQVTQMGQEVILRCVPISNHLYFYWYRQILGQKVEFLVSFYNNEISEKSEIFDDQFSVERPDGSNFTLKIRSTKLEDSAMYFCASSEGLQGAYEKLFFGSGTQLSVL.

The chain's CDR3 is CASSPGDRGEQYF. The DNA for the CDR3 is TGTGCCAGCAGCCCTGGCGATAGGGGCGAGCAGTACTTC. This chain uses TRBV13 with TRBJ2-7, with D perhaps TRBD1 (5 bases). Germline V gene data show CDR1 as PRHDT and CDR2 as FYEKMQ (reference sequence). CDR3 length: 13 amino acids. Trimming pared 5 bases from V and 6 bases from J, leaving 14 bases between.

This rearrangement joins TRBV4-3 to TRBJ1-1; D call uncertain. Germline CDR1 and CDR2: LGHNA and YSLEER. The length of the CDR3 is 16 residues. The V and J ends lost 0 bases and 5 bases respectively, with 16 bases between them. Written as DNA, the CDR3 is TGCGCCAGCAGCCAAGATGGTCTGGGCCGGAAAACTGAAGCTTTCTTT. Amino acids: CASSQDGLGRKTEAFF.

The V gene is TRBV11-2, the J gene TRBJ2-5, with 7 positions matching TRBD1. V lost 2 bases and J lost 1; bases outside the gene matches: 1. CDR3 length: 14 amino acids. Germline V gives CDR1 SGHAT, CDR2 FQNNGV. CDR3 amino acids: CASSLQGVQETQYF. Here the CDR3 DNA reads TGTGCCAGCAGCTTACAGGGGGTCCAAGAGACCCAGTACTTC.

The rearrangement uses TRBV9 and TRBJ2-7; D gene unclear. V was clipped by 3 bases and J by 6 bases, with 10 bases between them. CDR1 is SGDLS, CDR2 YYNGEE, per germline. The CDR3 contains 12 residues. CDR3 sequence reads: CASSASSGEQYF. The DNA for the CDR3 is TGTGCCAGCAGCGCGTCTTCAGGCGAGCAGTACTTC.

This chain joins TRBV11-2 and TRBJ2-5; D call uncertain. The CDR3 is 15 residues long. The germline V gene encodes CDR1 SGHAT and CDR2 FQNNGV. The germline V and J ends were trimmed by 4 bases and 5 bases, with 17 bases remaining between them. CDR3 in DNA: TGTGCCAGCAGCTCCCTGGGGTCCCGGTTCGAGACCCAGTACTTC. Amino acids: CASSSLGSRFETQYF.

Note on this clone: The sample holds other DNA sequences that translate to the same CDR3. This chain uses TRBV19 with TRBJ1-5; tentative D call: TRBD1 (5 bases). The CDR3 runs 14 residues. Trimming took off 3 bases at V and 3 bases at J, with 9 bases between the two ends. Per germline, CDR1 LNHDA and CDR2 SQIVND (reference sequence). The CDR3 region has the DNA TGTGCCAGTAGTATCTCAGGGTTCAATCAGCCCCAGCATTTT. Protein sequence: CASSISGFNQPQHF.

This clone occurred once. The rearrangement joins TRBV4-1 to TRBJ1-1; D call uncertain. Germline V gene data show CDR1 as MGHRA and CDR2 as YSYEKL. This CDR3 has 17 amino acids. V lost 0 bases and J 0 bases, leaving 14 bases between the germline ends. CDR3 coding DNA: TGCGCCAGCAGCCAAGATCGGGTCTCCCCCCTGAACACTGAAGCTTTCTTT. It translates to CASSQDRVSPLNTEAFF.

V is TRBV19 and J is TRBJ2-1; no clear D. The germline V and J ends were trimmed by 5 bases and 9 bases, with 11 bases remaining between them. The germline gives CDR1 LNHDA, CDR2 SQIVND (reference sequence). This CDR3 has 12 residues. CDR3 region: CASSAGIVEQFF. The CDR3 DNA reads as TGTGCCAGTAGTGCCGGAATTGTTGAGCAGTTCTTC.

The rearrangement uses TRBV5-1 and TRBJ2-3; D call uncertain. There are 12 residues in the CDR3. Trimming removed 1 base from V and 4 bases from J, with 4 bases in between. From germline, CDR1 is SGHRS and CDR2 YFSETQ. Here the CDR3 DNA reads TGCGCCAGCAGCTTGTGGGCAGATACGCAGTATTTT. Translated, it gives CASSLWADTQYF.